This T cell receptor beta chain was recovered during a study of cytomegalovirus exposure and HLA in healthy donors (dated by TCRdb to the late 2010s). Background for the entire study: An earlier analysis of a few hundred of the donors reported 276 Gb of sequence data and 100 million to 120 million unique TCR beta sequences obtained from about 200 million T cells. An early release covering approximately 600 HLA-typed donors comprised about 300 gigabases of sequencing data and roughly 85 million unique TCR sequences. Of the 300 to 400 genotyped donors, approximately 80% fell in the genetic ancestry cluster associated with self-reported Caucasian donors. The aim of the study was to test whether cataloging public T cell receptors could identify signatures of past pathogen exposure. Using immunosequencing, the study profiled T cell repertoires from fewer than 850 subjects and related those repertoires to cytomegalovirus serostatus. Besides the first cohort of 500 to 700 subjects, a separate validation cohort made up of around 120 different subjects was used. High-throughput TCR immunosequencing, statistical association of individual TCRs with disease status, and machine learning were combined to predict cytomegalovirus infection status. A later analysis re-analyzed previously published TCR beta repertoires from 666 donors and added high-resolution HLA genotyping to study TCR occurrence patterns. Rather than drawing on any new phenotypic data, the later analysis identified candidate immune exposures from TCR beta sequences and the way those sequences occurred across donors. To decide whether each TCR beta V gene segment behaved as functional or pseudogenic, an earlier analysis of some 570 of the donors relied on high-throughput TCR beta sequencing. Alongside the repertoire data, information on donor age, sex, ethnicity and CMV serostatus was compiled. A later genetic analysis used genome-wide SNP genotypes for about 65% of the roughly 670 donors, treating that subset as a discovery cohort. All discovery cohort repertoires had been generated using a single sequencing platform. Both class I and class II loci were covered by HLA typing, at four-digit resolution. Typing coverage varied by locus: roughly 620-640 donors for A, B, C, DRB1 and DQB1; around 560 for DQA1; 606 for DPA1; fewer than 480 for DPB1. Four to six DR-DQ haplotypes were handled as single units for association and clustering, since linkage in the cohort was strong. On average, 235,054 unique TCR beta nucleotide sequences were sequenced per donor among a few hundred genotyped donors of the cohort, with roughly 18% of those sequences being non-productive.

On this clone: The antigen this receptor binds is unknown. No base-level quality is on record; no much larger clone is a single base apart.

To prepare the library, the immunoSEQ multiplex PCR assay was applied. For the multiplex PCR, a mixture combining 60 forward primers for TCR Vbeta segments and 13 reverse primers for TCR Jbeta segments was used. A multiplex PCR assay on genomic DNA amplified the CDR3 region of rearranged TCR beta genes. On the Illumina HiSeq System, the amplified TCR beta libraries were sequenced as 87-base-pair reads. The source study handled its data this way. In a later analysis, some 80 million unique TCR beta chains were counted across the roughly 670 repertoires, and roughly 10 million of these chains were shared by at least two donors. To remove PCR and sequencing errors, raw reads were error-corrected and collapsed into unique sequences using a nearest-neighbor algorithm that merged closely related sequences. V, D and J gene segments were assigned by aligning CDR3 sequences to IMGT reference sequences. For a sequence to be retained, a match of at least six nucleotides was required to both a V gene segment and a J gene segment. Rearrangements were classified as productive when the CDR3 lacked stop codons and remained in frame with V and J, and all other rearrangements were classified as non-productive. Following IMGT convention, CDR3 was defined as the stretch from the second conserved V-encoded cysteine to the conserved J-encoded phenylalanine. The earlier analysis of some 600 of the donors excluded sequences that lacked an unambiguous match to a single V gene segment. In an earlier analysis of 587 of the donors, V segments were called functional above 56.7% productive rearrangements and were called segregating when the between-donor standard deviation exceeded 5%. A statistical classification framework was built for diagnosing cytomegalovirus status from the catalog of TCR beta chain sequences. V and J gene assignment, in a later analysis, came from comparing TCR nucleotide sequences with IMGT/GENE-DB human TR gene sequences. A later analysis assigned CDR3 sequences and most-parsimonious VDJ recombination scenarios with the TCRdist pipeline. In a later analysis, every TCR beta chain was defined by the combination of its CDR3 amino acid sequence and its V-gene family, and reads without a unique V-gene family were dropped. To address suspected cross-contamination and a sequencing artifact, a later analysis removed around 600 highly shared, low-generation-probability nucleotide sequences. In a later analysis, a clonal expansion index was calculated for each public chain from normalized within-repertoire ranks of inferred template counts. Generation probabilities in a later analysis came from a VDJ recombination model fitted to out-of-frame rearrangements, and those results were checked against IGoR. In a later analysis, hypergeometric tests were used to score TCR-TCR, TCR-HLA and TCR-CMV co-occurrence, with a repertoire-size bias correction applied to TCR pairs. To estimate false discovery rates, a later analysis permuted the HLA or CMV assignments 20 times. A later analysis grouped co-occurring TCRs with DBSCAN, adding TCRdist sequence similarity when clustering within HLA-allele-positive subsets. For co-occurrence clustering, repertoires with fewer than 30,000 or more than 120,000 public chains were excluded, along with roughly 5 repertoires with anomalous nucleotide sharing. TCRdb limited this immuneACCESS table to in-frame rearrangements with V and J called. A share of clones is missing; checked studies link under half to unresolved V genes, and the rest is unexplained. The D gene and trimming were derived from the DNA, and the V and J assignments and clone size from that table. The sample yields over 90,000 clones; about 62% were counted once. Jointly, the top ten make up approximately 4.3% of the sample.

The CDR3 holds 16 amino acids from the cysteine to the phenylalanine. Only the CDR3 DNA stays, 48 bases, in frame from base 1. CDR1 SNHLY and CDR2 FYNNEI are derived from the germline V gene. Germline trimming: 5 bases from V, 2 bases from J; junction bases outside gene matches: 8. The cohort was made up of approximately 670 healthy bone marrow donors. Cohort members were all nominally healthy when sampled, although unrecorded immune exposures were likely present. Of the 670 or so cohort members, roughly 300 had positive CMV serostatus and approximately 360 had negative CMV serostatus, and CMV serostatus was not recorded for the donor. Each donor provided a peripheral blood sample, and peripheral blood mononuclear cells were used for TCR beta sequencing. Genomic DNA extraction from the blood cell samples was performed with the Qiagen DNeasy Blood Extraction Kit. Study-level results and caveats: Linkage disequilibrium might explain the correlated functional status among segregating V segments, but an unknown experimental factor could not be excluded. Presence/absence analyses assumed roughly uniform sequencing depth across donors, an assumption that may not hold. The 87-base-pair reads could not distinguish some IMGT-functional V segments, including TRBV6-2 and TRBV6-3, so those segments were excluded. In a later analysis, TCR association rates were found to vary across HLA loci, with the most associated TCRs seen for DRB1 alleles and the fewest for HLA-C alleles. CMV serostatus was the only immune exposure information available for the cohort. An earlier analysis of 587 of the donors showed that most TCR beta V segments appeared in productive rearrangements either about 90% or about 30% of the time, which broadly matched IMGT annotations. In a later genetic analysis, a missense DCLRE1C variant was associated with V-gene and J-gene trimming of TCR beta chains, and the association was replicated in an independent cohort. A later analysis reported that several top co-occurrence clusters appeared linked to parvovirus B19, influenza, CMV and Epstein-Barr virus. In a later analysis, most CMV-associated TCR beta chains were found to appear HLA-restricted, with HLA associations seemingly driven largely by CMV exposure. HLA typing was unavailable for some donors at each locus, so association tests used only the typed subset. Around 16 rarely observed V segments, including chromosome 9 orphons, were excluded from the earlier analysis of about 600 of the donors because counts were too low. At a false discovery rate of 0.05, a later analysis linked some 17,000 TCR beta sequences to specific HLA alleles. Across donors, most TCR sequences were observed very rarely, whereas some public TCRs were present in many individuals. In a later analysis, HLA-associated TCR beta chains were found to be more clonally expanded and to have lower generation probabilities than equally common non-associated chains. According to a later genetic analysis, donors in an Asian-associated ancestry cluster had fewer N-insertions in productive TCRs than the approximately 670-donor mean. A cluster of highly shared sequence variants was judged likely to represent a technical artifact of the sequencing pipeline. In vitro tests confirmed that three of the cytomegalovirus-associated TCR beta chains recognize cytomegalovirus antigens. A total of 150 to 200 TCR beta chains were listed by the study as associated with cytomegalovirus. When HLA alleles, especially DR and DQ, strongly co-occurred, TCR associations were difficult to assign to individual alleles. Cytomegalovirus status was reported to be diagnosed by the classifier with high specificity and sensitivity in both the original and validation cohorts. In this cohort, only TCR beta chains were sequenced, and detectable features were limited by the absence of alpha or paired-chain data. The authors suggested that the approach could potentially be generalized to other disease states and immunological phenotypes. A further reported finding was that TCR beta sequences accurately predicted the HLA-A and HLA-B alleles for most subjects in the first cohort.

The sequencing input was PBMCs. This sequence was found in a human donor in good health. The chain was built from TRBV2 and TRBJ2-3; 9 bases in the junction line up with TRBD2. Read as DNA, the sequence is TGTGCCAGCAGTAAGATGACTAGCGGAATCACAGATACGCAGTATTTT. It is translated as CASSKMTSGITDTQYF.